This T cell receptor beta chain appears in the sequencing data of a study of early stage breast cancer tumors. Study background: Of around 16 invasive breast tumors, around 13 were hormone receptor-positive, HER2-negative. Samples were sequenced at 7.5 to 10-fold average coverage.

CDR3 length: 14 amino acids. The V gene's germline CDR1 is SGHTA and CDR2 FQGNSA. The V gene end was trimmed by 5 bases and the J gene end by 1 base; junction bases not matched to a gene: 4. Each sample had two DNA replicates, 0.45 to 0.65 ug blood or around 1.5 ug tissue. Assay: immunoSEQ multiplex PCR; the TCRdb copy retains only in-frame clones and omits some. The top ten hold about 1.4% of the sample, which has about 48,000 clones, about 80% seen once. This TCR came from a person between 45 and 65 years old with breast cancer. The V and J genes are TRBV7-2 and TRBJ2-7; TRBD2 matches at 8 bases. The specimen sequenced was blood. The CDR3 region has the DNA TGTGCCAGCAGCGGAGCGGGAGCGTCCTACGAGCAGTACTTC. Its translation: CASSGAGASYEQYF.